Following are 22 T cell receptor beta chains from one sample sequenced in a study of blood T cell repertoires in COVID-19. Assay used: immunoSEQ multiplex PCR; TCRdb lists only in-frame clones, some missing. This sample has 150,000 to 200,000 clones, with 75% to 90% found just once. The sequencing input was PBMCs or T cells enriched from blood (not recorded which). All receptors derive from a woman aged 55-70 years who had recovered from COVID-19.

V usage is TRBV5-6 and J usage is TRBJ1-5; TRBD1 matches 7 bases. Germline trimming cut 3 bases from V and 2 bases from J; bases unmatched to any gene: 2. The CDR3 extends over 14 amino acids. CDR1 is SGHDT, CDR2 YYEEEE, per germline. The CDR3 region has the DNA TGTGCCAGCAGCTCTGGACAGGGCAATCAGCCCCAGCATTTT. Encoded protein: CASSSGQGNQPQHF.

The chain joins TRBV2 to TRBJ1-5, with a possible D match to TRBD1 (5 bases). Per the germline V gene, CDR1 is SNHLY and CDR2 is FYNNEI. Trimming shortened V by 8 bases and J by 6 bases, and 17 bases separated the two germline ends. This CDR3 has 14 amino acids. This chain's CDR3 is CASGAQSLSQPQHF. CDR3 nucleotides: TGTGCCAGCGGGGCCCAGAGTCTAAGTCAGCCCCAGCATTTT.

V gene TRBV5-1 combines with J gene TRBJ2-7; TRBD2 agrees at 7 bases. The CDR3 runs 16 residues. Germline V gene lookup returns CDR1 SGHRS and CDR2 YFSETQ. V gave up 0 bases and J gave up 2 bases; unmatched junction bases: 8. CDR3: CASSLARASGTYEQYF. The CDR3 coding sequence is TGCGCCAGCAGCTTGGCGAGGGCTAGCGGCACCTACGAGCAGTACTTC.

The CDR3 loop reads CASSPHRAFLANPYNEQFF. The CDR3 bases are TGTGCCAGCAGCCCCCACCGCGCCTTTTTAGCGAACCCCTACAATGAGCAGTTCTTC. This chain joins TRBV7-8 and TRBJ2-1; possibly TRBD2 for D (5 bases). The germline V gene encodes CDR1 SGHVS and CDR2 FQNEAQ. This CDR3 contains 19 residues. Trimming pared 5 bases from V and 2 bases from J, leaving 25 bases between. Based on the CDR3 plus reference TRBV7-8 and TRBJ2-1, the full variable domain is GAGVSQSPRYKVAKRGQDVALRCDPISGHVSLFWYQQALGQGPEFLTYFQNEAQLDKSGLPSDRFFAERPEGSVSTLKIQRTQQEDSAVYLCASSPHRAFLANPYNEQFFGPGTRLTVL.

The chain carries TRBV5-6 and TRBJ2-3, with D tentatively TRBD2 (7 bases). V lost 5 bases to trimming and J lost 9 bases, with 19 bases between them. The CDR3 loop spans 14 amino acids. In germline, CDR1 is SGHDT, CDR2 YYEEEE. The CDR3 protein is CASRKGGQQQTQYF. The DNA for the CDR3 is TGTGCCAGCAGAAAGGGGGGGCAACAGCAAACGCAGTATTTT. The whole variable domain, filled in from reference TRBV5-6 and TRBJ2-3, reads DAGVTQSPTHLIKTRGQQVTLRCSPKSGHDTVSWYQQALGQGPQFIFQYYEEEERQRGNFPDRFSGHQFPNYSSELNVNALLLGDSALYLCASRKGGQQQTQYFGPGTRLTVL.

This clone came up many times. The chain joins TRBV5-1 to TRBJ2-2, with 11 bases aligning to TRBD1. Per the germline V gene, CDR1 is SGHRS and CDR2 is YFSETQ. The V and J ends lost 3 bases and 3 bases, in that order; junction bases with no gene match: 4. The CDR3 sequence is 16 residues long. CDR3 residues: CASSSTDRGHTGELFF. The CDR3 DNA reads TGCGCCAGCAGCTCGACGGACAGGGGGCACACCGGGGAGCTGTTTTTT.

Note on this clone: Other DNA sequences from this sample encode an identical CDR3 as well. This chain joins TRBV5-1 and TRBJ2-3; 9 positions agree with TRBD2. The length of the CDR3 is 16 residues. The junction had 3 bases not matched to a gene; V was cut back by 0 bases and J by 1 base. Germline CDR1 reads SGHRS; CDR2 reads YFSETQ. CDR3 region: CASSLATSGGTDTQYF. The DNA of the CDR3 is TGCGCCAGCAGCTTGGCGACTAGCGGAGGCACAGATACGCAGTATTTT.

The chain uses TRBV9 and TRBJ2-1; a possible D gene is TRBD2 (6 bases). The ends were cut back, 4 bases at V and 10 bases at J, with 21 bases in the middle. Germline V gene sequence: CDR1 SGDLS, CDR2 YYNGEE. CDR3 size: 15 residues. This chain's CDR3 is CASSPSSSRGGEQFF. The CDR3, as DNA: TGTGCCAGCAGCCCCTCGAGTAGCCGGGGAGGAGAGCAGTTCTTC.

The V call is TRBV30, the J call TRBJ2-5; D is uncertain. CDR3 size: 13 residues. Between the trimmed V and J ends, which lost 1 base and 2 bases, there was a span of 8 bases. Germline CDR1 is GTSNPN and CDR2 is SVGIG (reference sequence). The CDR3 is CAWSGGYQETQYF. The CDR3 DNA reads TGTGCCTGGAGTGGAGGTTATCAAGAGACCCAGTACTTC.

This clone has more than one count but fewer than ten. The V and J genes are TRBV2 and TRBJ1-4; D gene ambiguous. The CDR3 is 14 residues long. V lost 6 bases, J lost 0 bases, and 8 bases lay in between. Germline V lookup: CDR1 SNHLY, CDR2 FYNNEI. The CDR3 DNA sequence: TGTGCCAGCAGGGCAGACACAACTAATGAAAAACTGTTTTTT. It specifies CASRADTTNEKLFF.

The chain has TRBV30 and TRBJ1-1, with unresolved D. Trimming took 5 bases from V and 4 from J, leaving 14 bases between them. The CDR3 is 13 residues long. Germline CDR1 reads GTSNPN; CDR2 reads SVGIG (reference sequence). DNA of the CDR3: TGTGCCTGGTTCAAGCGCGGAGCCACTGAAGCTTTCTTT. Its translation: CAWFKRGATEAFF.

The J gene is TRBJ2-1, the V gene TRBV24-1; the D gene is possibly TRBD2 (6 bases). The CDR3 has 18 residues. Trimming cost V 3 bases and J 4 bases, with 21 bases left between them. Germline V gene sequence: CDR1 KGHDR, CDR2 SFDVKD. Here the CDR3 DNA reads TGTGCCACCAGTGATGTTACGGGGAGTGGGGGGAAATACAATGAGCAGTTCTTC. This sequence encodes CATSDVTGSGGKYNEQFF.

The CDR3 DNA reads as TGTGCCAGCAGTCCAACAGGGGTAAGGGACTATGGCTACACCTTC. This gives the protein CASSPTGVRDYGYTF. The rearrangement uses TRBV27 and TRBJ1-2; 7 bases map to TRBD1. CDR3 length equals 15 residues. CDR1 and CDR2 from the germline V gene are MNHEY and SMNVEV (reference sequence). Trimming cost V 5 bases and J 3 bases; bases outside gene matches: 9.

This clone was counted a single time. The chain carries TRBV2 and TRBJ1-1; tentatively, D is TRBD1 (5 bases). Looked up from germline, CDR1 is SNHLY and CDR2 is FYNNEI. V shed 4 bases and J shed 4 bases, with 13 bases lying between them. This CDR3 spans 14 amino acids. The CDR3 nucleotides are TGTGCCAGCAGTGGCAGGGTCCGCGGCACTGAAGCTTTCTTT. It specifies CASSGRVRGTEAFF.

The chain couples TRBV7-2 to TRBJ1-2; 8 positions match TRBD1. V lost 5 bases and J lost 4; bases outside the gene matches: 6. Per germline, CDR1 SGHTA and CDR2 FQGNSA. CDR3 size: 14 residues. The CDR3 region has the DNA TGTGCCAGCAGCCGCGGGACAGGTGTCTATGGCTACACCTTC. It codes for CASSRGTGVYGYTF.

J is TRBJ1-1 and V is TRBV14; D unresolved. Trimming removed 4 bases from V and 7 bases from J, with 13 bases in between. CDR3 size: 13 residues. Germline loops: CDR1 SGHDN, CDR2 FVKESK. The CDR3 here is CASSPRVGGEAFF. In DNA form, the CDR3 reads TGTGCCAGCAGCCCGAGAGTAGGCGGTGAAGCTTTCTTT.

The CDR3 nucleotides read TGTGCCAGCAGCTTAACGGGCGGGAGGACAGATACGCAGTATTTT. Amino acid sequence: CASSLTGGRTDTQYF. The rearrangement joins TRBV7-3 to TRBJ2-3; 8 bases align to TRBD2. The CDR3 has 15 amino acids. Unmatched junction bases numbered 2, after V lost 0 bases and J lost 3 bases. CDR1 SGHTA and CDR2 FQGTGA come from the germline V gene.

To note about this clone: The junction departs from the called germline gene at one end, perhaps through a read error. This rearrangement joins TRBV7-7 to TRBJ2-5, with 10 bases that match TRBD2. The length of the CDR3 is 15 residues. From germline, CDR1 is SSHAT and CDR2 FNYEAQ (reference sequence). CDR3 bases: TGTGCTAGCAGCCCCAGTACTAGCGGGGCGGAGACCCAGTACTTC. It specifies CASSPSTSGAETQYF.

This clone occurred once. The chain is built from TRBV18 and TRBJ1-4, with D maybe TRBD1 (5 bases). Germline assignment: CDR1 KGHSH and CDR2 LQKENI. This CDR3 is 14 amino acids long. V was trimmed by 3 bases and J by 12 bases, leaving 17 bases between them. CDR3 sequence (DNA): TGTGCCAGCTCACCCCTTCAAATGGGGGAGGAACTGTTTTTT. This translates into CASSPLQMGEELFF.

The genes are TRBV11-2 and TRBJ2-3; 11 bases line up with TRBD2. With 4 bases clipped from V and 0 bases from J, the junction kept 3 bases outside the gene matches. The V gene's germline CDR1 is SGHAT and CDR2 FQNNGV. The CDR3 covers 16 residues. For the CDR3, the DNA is TGTGCCAGCAGCTCATGGACTAGCGGGAGCACAGATACGCAGTATTTT. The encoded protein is CASSSWTSGSTDTQYF.

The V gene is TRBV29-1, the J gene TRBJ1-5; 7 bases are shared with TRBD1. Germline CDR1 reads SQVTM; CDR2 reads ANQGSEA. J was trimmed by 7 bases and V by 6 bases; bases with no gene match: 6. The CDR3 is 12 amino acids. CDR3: CSVGGLGQPQHF. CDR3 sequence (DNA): TGCAGCGTAGGGGGCTTGGGACAGCCCCAGCATTTT.

Here the CDR3 DNA reads TGTGCCAGCAGCCGGGGACAGGGGGCGCGAATCTATGGCTACACCTTC. This encodes CASSRGQGARIYGYTF. V and J are TRBV3-1 (or the pseudogene TRBV3-2) and TRBJ1-2; 12 bases align to TRBD1. Germline CDR1 is LGHDT and CDR2 is YNNKEL (reference sequence). This CDR3 spans 16 amino acids. V shed 4 bases and J 4 bases; nucleotides not matched to a gene: 7.